These 22 T cell receptor beta chains originate from one sample sequenced in a study of T cell responses to AZD1222 COVID-19 vaccine. Clones were sequenced by immunoSEQ multiplex PCR, and TCRdb holds only the in-frame ones, with some missing. The sample lists about 160,000 clones, around 94% occurring once. This material consisted of peripheral blood, taken on day 0 of AZD1222 vaccination. These receptors were collected from an adult in good health.

This chain joins TRBV10-3 and TRBJ2-5; 9 positions agree with TRBD1. The CDR3 has 14 residues. Trimming cost V 5 bases and J 5 bases; bases outside gene matches: 6. Germline V CDR1 and CDR2: ENHRY, SYGVKD. CDR3 nucleotide sequence: TGTGCCATCAGTCCGGGACAGGGAGTGGAGACCCAGTACTTC. Protein: CAISPGQGVETQYF.

The chain uses TRBV6-2 or TRBV6-3 and TRBJ2-3; D is unclear. V lost 6 bases, J lost 2 bases, and 15 bases lay in between. CDR1 MNHEY and CDR2 SVGEGT come from the germline V gene. The CDR3 spans 15 residues. The CDR3 DNA follows: TGTGCCAGCAGCCCTAGGGAAGCGAACACAGATACGCAGTATTTT. Its protein product is CASSPREANTDTQYF.

This chain uses TRBV10-3 with TRBJ2-3; D possibly uses TRBD1 or TRBD2 (6 bases each). The CDR3 contains 18 residues. V was cut by 2 bases and J by 1 base, with 19 bases left in between. Germline loops: CDR1 ENHRY, CDR2 SYGVKD. CDR3 region: CAISEPDGGRGRTDTQYF. CDR3 sequence (DNA): TGTGCCATCAGTGAGCCCGACGGGGGCAGGGGACGCACAGATACGCAGTATTTT.

This chain uses TRBV2 with TRBJ1-6; tentative D call: TRBD1 (5 bases). The CDR3 has 15 residues. With 4 bases removed from V and 5 bases from J, the gap between germline ends came to 12 bases. CDR1 and CDR2 (germline): SNHLY, FYNNEI. Here the CDR3 DNA reads TGTGCCAGCAGTGTAAGGGGAAACAATAATTCACCCCTCCACTTT. This sequence encodes CASSVRGNNNSPLHF.

V is TRBV5-1 and J is TRBJ1-3; D gene ambiguous. In germline, CDR1 is SGHRS, CDR2 YFSETQ. This CDR3 has 13 residues. V was pared by 2 bases and J by 1 base, with 4 bases between. CDR3 bases: TGCGCCAGCAGCTTCGGATCTGGAAACACCATATATTTT. Encoded protein: CASSFGSGNTIYF.

The V and J genes are TRBV18 and TRBJ1-2; D is ambiguous. This CDR3 has 14 residues. The V gene's germline CDR1 is KGHSH and CDR2 LQKENI. V lost 1 base and J 6 bases, leaving 12 bases between the germline ends. The CDR3: CASSPQRALDGYTF. The DNA of the CDR3 is TGTGCCAGCTCACCACAACGGGCGTTAGATGGCTACACCTTC.

This clone was seen only once. This rearrangement joins TRBV28 to TRBJ2-1; 8 bases agree with TRBD2. Trimming cost V 7 bases and J 0 bases; bases outside gene matches: 8. Per germline, CDR1 MDHEN and CDR2 SYDVKM. This CDR3 spans 16 amino acids. CDR3 amino acids: CASTSGGASSYNEQFF. The CDR3 nucleotides are TGTGCCAGCACCTCGGGGGGGGCGAGCTCCTACAATGAGCAGTTCTTC. The full variable domain, with the rest looked up from reference TRBV28 and TRBJ2-1, is DVKVTQSSRYLVKRTGEKVFLECVQDMDHENMFWYRQDPGLGLRLIYFSYDVKMKEKGDIPEGYSVSREKKERFSLILESASTNQTSMYLCASTSGGASSYNEQFFGPGTRLTVL.

This chain uses TRBV6-5 with TRBJ1-2, with 8 bases that match TRBD1. CDR1 MNHEY and CDR2 SVGAGI come from the germline V gene. The J segment lost 8 bases and the V segment lost 6 bases, leaving 5 bases of the junction unmatched. The CDR3 contains 12 residues. As DNA, the CDR3 is TGTGCCAGCAGGCGGACAGGGAACGGCTACACCTTC. This translates into CASRRTGNGYTF.

V is TRBV18 and J is TRBJ2-3; no definite D call. The CDR3 sequence is 15 residues long. Trimming took off 0 bases at V and 1 base at J, with 8 bases between the two ends. The V gene's germline CDR1 is KGHSH and CDR2 LQKENI. The CDR3 DNA is TGTGCCAGCTCACCACCGGGCCTCGGCACAGATACGCAGTATTTT. Protein: CASSPPGLGTDTQYF.

The chain combines TRBV12-3 or TRBV12-4 with TRBJ1-2; no clear D. The CDR3 consists of 13 residues. V was trimmed by 3 bases and J by 4 bases, leaving 9 bases between them. DNA of the CDR3: TGTGCCAGCAGTTTTGAGGGAGGCTATGGCTACACCTTC. This gives the protein CASSFEGGYGYTF.

This clone showed up just once. Other nucleotide sequences in the sample specify the same CDR3. This chain links TRBV27 with TRBJ1-1; D possibly corresponds to TRBD1 (5 bases). Germline loops: CDR1 MNHEY, CDR2 SMNVEV (reference sequence). Trimming took 0 bases from V and 4 from J, leaving 6 bases between them. There are 13 residues in the CDR3. This CDR3 is CASSLSRGTEAFF. CDR3 sequence (DNA): TGTGCCAGCAGTTTATCGAGGGGCACTGAAGCTTTCTTT.

The chain joins TRBV6-5 to TRBJ2-2, with 8 positions matching TRBD1. Unmatched junction bases numbered 5, after V lost 10 bases and J lost 1 base. The CDR3 runs 14 residues. Germline V gene sequence: CDR1 MNHEY, CDR2 SVGAGI. CDR3 sequence: CATEGQENTGELFF. In DNA form, the CDR3 reads TGTGCCACCGAGGGACAGGAGAACACCGGGGAGCTGTTTTTT.

The V and J genes are TRBV3-1 (or the pseudogene TRBV3-2) and TRBJ1-6; unclear D gene. Germline V gene data show CDR1 as LGHDT and CDR2 as YNNKEL (reference sequence). This CDR3 contains 15 residues. Trimming took 1 base from V and 7 from J, leaving 11 bases between them. For the CDR3, the DNA is TGTGCCAGCAGCCAAGGGGTCACCGGCAATTCACCCCTCCACTTT. Encoded protein: CASSQGVTGNSPLHF.

The V call is TRBV6-1, the J call TRBJ1-6; 8 positions agree with TRBD1. Germline loops: CDR1 MNHNS, CDR2 SASEGT. The CDR3 sequence is 14 residues long. The ends lost 6 bases at V and 10 bases at J; junction bases unmatched: 8. The CDR3 nucleotides are TGTGCCAGCAGGCCGGACAGGGATTACTCACCCCTCCACTTT. It is translated as CASRPDRDYSPLHF.

The chain joins TRBV5-1 to TRBJ2-2; 9 bases agree with TRBD2. From germline, CDR1 is SGHRS and CDR2 YFSETQ. The CDR3 length is 18 residues. The trim removed 1 base at V and 0 bases at J, leaving 7 bases unmatched. In DNA, the CDR3 is TGCGCCAGCAGCTTGCTTTTCAGCGGGGGGTCGAACACCGGGGAGCTGTTTTTT. It translates to CASSLLFSGGSNTGELFF.

This clone showed up just once. This chain links TRBV2 with TRBJ2-3; D tentatively reads TRBD1 or TRBD2 (7 bases each). The germline V gene encodes CDR1 SNHLY and CDR2 FYNNEI. With 8 bases removed from V and 1 base from J, the gap between germline ends came to 16 bases. CDR3 size: 15 residues. CDR3 residues: CASGRGGPRTDTQYF. The CDR3 DNA reads as TGTGCCAGCGGCAGGGGGGGGCCTCGCACAGATACGCAGTATTTT. Complete variable domain (other parts from reference TRBV2 and TRBJ2-3): EPEVTQTPSHQVTQMGQEVILRCVPISNHLYFYWYRQILGQKVEFLVSFYNNEISEKSEIFDDQFSVERPDGSNFTLKIRSTKLEDSAMYFCASGRGGPRTDTQYFGPGTRLTVL.

This rearrangement joins TRBV10-3 to TRBJ1-2, with D possibly matching TRBD1 (5 bases). V was shortened by 6 bases and J by 6 bases, with 17 bases between the two germline ends. Germline V gene data show CDR1 as ENHRY and CDR2 as SYGVKD. The CDR3 runs 14 residues. The CDR3 DNA follows: TGTGCCATCAGGAGGGCTGGGGGTCGGCATGGCTACACCTTC. This codes for CAIRRAGGRHGYTF.

The genes are TRBV5-1 and TRBJ1-2; D call uncertain. Deletions cut 1 base from V and 3 bases from J, with 10 bases between. From germline, CDR1 is SGHRS and CDR2 YFSETQ. The CDR3 consists of 14 residues. The CDR3: CASSLIPADYGYTF. The CDR3 DNA is TGCGCCAGCAGCTTGATCCCGGCGGACTATGGCTACACCTTC.

This clone has just a few counts. The J gene is TRBJ2-7, the V gene TRBV4-1; no firm D call. The CDR3 length is 13 residues. Trimming pared 5 bases from V and 0 bases from J, leaving 8 bases between. The V gene's germline CDR1 is MGHRA and CDR2 YSYEKL. CDR3: CASSYDTSYEQYV. DNA of the CDR3: TGCGCCAGCAGCTATGACACCTCCTACGAGCAGTACGTC.

This clone appeared a single time. The chain couples TRBV9 to TRBJ1-1; no clear D gene. This CDR3 is built from 13 residues. The V and J ends lost 0 bases and 10 bases respectively, with 13 bases between them. Germline CDR1 reads SGDLS; CDR2 reads YYNGEE. CDR3 residues: CASSVEAWSRAFF. In DNA form, the CDR3 reads TGTGCCAGCAGCGTAGAGGCATGGTCCAGAGCTTTCTTT.

CDR3 coding DNA: TGTGCCAGCAGCTTCGGCAGGGAGACTGAAGCTTTCTTT. It encodes CASSFGRETEAFF. V usage is TRBV7-2 and J usage is TRBJ1-1, with D maybe TRBD1 (5 bases). Trimming pared 3 bases from V and 5 bases from J, leaving 10 bases between. This CDR3 spans 13 amino acids. Germline loops: CDR1 SGHTA, CDR2 FQGNSA.

This sequence joins TRBV19 and TRBJ2-5, with D unclear. The CDR3 sequence is 11 residues long. V lost 1 base to trimming and J lost 7 bases, with 4 bases between them. In germline, CDR1 is LNHDA, CDR2 SQIVND (reference sequence). CDR3 region: CASSIGGTQYF. CDR3 coding DNA: TGTGCCAGTAGTATAGGGGGGACCCAGTACTTC.